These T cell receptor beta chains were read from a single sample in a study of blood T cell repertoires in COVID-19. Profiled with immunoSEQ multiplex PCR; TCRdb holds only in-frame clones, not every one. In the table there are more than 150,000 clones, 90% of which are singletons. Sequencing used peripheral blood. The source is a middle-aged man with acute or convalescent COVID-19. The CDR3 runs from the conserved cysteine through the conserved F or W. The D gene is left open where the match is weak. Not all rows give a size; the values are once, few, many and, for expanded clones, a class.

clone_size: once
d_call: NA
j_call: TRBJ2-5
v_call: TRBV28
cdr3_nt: TGTGCCAGCAGTTTAGTTAATCGGGGAGAGACCCAGTACTTC
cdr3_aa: CASSLVNRGETQYF

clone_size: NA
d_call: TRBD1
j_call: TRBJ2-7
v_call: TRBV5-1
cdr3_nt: TGCGCCAGCAGCTTGGCCCCGGGACAGGGAAGGGGCTACGAGCAGTACTTC
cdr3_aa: CASSLAPGQGRGYEQYF

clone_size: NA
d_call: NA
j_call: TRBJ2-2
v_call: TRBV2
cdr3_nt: TGTGCCAGCAGCGGGGGTTACACCGGGGAGCTGTTTTTT
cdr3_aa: CASSGGYTGELFF

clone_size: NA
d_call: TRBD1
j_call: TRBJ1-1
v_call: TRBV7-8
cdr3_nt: TGTGCCAGCAGCTCAACAGACAGGGGGAACACTGAAGCTTTCTTT
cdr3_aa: CASSSTDRGNTEAFF

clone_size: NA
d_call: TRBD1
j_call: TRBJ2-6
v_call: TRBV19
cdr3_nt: TGTGCCACCTCGACAGGGGCTGGGGCCAACGTCCTGACTTTC
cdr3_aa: CATSTGAGANVLTF

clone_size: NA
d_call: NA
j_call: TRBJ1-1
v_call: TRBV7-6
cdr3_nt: TGTGCCAGCAGCTTAGGTATGAGCCAGGTTAGAACTGAAGCTTTCTTT
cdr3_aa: CASSLGMSQVRTEAFF

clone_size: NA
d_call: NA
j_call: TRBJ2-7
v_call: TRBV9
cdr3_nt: TGTGCCAGCAGTCACAACGAGGCTAGCGAGTACGAGCAGTACTTC
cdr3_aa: CASSHNEASEYEQYF

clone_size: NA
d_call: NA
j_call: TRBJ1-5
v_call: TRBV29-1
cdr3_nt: TGCAGCGTTTGGGACTTCAATCAGCCCCAGCATTTT
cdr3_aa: CSVWDFNQPQHF

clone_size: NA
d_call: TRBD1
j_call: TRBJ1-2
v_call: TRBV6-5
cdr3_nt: TGTGCCAGCAGTCCGACAGGGCTCTATGGCTACACCTTC
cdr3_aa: CASSPTGLYGYTF

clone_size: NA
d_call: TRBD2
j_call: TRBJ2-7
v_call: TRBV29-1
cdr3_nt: TGCAGCGTCCTTGGTGTTAGCGGGAGAAGCTACGAGCAGTACTTC
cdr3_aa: CSVLGVSGRSYEQYF

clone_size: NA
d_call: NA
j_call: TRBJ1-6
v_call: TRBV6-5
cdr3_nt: TGTGCCAGTCAACAGGGTAGGAATTCACCCCTCCACTTT
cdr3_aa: CASQQGRNSPLHF

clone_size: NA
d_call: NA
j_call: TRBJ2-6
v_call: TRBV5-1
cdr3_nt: TGCGCCAGCAGTGGCAAGTCTGGGGCCAACGTCCTGACTTTC
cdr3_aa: CASSGKSGANVLTF

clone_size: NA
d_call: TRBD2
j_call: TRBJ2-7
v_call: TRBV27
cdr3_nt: TGTGCCAGCAGTTTTTTATTGACTAGCGGCAACCCCTACGAGCAGTACTTC
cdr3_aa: CASSFLLTSGNPYEQYF

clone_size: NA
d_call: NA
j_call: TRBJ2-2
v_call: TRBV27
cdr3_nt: TGTGCCAGCAGTTTTGGAGTGAGCACCGGGGAGCTGTTTTTT
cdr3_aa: CASSFGVSTGELFF

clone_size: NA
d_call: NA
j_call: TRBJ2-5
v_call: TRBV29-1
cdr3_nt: TGCAGCGTAGCGAAGAACTCGGAGGGCAGGACCCAGTACTTC
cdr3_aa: CSVAKNSEGRTQYF

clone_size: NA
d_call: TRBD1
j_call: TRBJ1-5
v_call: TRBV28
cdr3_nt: TGTGCCAGCAGTTTAACCACTTACAGGGGAGGCCTACAACAGCCCCAGCATTTT
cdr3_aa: CASSLTTYRGGLQQPQHF

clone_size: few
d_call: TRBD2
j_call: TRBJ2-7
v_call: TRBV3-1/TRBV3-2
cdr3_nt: TGTGCCAGCAGCCAAGGTGGGACTAGCGGACCGTACGAGCAGTACTTC
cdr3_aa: CASSQGGTSGPYEQYF

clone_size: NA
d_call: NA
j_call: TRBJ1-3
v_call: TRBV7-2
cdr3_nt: TGTGCCAGCAGCTTACCCTTGCCCGGGACTGCCATATATTTT
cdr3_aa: CASSLPLPGTAIYF

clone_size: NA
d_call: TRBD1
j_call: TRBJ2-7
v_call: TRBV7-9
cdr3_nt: TGTGCCAGCAGCTTACAGGGGGACTCCTACGAGCAGTACTTC
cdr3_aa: CASSLQGDSYEQYF

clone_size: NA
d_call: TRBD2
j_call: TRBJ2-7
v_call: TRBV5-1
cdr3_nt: TGCGCCAGCAGTTTTAGCGGGATTTCCTACGAGCAGTACTTC
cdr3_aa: CASSFSGISYEQYF

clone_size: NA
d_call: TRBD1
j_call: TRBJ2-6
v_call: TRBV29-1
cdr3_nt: TGCAGCGTTGGTGGACAGGGTTGGTCTGGGGCCAACGTCCTGACTTTC
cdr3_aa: CSVGGQGWSGANVLTF

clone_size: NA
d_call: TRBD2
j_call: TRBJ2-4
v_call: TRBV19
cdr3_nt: TGTGCCAGTAAGGCTCCGGGGGGGAGAAACATTCAGTACTTC
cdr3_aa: CASKAPGGRNIQYF

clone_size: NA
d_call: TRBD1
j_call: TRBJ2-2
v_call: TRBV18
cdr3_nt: TGTGCCAGCCCTCAACGGACAGGGTGGGACACCGGGGAGCTGTTTTTT
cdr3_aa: CASPQRTGWDTGELFF

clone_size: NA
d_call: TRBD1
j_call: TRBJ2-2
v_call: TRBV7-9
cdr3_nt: TGTGCCAGCAGCTTACAGGGGGCTACCGGGGAGCTGTTTTTT
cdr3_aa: CASSLQGATGELFF

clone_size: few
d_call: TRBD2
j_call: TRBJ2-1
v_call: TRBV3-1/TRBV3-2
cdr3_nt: TGTGCCAGCAGCCCCGGACTAGCGGGGTACAATGAGCAGTTCTTC
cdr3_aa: CASSPGLAGYNEQFF

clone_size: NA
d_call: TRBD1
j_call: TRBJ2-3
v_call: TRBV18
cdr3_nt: TGTGCCAGCTCACCACTCACAGGGGCGGCAGATACGCAGTATTTT
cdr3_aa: CASSPLTGAADTQYF

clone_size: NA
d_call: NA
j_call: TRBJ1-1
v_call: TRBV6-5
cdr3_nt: TGTGCCAGCAGTTACTCAGCAACGTCCAGGGTGGAAGCTTTCTTT
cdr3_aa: CASSYSATSRVEAFF

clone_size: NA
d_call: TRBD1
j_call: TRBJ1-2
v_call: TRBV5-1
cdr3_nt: TGCGCCAGCAGCTTAAGGACAGGGCGAACCTCTAACTATGGCTACACCTTC
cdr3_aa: CASSLRTGRTSNYGYTF

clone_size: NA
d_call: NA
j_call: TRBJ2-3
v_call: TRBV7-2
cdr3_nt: TGTGCCAGCAGCTTAAGACAGGCGTTAGATACGCAGTATTTT
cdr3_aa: CASSLRQALDTQYF

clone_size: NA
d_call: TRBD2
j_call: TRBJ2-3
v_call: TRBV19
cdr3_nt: TGTGCCAGTAGTCTGGGACTAGCGGGGTACGATACGCAGTATTTT
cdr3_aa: CASSLGLAGYDTQYF

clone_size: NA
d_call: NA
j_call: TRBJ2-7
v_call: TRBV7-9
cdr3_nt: TGTGCCAGCAGCTCCGGCGGTAACTCCTACGAGCAGTACTTC
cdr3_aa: CASSSGGNSYEQYF

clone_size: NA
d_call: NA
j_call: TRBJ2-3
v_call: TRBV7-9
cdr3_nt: TGTGCCAGCAGCACGTCGGGGTTACTGGCCGATACGCAGTATTTT
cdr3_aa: CASSTSGLLADTQYF

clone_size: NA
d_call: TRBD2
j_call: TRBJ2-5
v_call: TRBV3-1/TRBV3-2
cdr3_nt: TGTGCCAGCAGCTTTCCCGGGACTAAGCGTGGTGGGGAGACCCAGTACTTC
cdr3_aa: CASSFPGTKRGGETQYF

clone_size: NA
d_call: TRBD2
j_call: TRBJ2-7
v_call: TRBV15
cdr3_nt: TGTGCCACCAGCACCATTGGGGGACTAGCGCAATCCTACGAGCAGTACTTC
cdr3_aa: CATSTIGGLAQSYEQYF

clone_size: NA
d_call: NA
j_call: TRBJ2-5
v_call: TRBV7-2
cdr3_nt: TGTGCCAGCAGCTCTGGGCCAGGGAAAGAGACCCAGTACTTC
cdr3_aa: CASSSGPGKETQYF

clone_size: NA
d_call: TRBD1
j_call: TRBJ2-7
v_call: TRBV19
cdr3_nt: TGTGCCAGTAGTATAGGACAGGGGGCAGGCTACGAGCAGTACTTC
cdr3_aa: CASSIGQGAGYEQYF

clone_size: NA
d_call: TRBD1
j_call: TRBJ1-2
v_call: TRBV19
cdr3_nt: TGTGCCAGTAGGGGACAGGCGAGGTCTGGCTACACCTTC
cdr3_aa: CASRGQARSGYTF

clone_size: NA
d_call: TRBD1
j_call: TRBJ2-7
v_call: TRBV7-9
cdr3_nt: TGTGCCAGCAGCCCAGCTGGGACAGGGATTCACGAGCAGTACTTC
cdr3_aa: CASSPAGTGIHEQYF

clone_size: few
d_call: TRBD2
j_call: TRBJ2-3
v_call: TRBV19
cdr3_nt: TGTGCCAGTAGTCCTGTAGCGGGAGAGGCAGATACGCAGTATTTT
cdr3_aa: CASSPVAGEADTQYF

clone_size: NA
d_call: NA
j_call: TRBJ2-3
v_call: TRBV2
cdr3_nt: TGTGCCAGCAGTACAATTCGAAGTGGCACAGATACGCAGTATTTT
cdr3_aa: CASSTIRSGTDTQYF

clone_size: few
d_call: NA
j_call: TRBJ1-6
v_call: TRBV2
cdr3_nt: TGTGCCAGCAGTGAGGGCAGGGTGAATTCACCCCTCCACTTT
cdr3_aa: CASSEGRVNSPLHF

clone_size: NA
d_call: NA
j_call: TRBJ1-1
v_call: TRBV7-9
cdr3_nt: TGTGCCAGCAGCTTAGGCGGGTGGGGGGGAAGAACTGAAGCTTTCTTT
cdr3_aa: CASSLGGWGGRTEAFF

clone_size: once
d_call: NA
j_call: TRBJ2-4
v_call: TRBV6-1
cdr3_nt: TGTGCCAGCAGTGAACGTCAGGGAGCCAAAAACATTCAGTACTTC
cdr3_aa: CASSERQGAKNIQYF

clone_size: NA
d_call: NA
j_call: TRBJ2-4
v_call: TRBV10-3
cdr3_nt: TGTGCCATCAGTGAGCGGGGTAGGAATAACATTCAGTACTTC
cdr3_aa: CAISERGRNNIQYF

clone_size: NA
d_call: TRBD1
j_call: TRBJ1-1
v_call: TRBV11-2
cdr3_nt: TGTGCCAGCAGCCCGAGACAGGGGATGAACACTGAAGCTTTCTTT
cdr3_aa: CASSPRQGMNTEAFF

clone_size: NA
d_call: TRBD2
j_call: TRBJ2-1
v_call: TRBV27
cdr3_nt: TGTGCCAGCAGTGTCTCTAGCGGGGTGTACAATGAGCAGTTCTTC
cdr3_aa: CASSVSSGVYNEQFF

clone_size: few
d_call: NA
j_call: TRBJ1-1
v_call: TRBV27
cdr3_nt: TGTGCCAGCAGACTCCCGACAGGACACACTGAAGCTTTCTTT
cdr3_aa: CASRLPTGHTEAFF

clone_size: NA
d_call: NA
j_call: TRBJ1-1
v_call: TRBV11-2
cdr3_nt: TGTGCCAGCAGCCTCCGGGACTCTGAAGCTTTCTTT
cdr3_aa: CASSLRDSEAFF

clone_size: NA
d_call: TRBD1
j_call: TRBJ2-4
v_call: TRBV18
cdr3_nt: TGTGCCAGCTCACTGAGACCGGGACAGGGGGCTCTAGCCAAAAACATTCAGTACTTC
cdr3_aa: CASSLRPGQGALAKNIQYF

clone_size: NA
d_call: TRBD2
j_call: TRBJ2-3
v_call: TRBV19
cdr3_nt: TGTGCCAGTAGTTCCCCCGGGGGGGGAACAGATACGCAGTATTTT
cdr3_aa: CASSSPGGGTDTQYF

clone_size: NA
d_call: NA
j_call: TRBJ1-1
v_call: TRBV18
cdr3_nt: TGTGCCAGCTCACCGGGAGAAGGGAACACTGAAGCTTTCTTT
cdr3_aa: CASSPGEGNTEAFF

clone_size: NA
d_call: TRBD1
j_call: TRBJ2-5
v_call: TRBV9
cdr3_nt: TGTGCCAGCAGCGTAGCCGTTGGGACAGGGAATGGTGAGACCCAGTACTTC
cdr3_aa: CASSVAVGTGNGETQYF

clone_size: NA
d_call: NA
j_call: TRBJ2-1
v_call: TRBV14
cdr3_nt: TGTGCCAGCAGCCAAGAGAGATACAATGAGCAGTTCTTC
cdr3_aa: CASSQERYNEQFF

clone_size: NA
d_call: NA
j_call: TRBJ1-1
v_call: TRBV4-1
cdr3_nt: TGCGCCAGCAGCCAAGATTCTCGGGGGACGGGCACTGAAGCTTTCTTT
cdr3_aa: CASSQDSRGTGTEAFF

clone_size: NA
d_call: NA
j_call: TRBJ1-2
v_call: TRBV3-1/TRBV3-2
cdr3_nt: TGTGCCAGCAGCCAAGATCTGGGGAGTACTAACTATGGCTACACCTTC
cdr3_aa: CASSQDLGSTNYGYTF